Sequencing of this T cell receptor (beta chain) was carried out in a study of T cell responses to AZD1222 COVID-19 vaccine. For this clone: Its antigen is not known.

Germline values: CDR1 SGHAT, CDR2 FQNNGV. The CDR3 is 19 amino acids. The ends were cut back, 1 base at V and 4 bases at J, with 23 bases in the middle. The study, taken as a whole, reports: Regions 160-218 and 743-854 dominated among vaccine-associated CD4 TCRs spanning spike.

Method: immunoSEQ multiplex PCR; TCRdb's copy keeps in-frame clones and lacks some. The sample carries roughly 100,000 clones, 91% recorded once. Sequencing used peripheral blood, obtained 28 days after the second AZD1222 dose. The chain recombines TRBV11-2 with TRBJ2-1; weak D call: TRBD2 (7 bases). The clonotype was recovered from an adult who received the AZD1222 COVID-19 vaccine. In DNA, the CDR3 is TGTGCCAGCAGCTTAGGGGGGCGAAGACTAGCCGGCTTTTACAATGAGCAGTTCTTC. This sequence encodes CASSLGGRRLAGFYNEQFF.